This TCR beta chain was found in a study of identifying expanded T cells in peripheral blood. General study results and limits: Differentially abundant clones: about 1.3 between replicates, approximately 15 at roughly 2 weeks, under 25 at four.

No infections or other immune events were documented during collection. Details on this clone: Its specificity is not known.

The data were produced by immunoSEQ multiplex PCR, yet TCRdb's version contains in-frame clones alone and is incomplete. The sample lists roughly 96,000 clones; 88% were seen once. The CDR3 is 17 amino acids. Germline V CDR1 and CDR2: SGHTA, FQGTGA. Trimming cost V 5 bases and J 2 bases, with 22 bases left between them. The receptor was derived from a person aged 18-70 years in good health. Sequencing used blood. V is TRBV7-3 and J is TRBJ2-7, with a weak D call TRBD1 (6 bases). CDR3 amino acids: CASSPRRGHTLTYEQYF. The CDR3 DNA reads TGTGCCAGCAGCCCGCGTAGGGGACACACGTTAACCTACGAGCAGTACTTC.